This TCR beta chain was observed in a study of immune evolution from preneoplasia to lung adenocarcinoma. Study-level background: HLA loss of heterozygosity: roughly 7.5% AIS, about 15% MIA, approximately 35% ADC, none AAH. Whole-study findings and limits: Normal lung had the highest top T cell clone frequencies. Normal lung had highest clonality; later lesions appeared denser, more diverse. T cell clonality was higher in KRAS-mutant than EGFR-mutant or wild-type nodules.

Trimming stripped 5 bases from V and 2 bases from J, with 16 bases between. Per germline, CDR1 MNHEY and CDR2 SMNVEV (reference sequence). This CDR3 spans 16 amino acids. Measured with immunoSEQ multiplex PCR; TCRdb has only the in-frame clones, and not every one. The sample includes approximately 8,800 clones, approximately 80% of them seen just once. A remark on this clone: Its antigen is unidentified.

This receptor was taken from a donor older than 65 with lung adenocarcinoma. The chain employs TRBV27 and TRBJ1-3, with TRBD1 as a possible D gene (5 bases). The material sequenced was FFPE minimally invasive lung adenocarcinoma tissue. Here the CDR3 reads CASSPSLAGTGNTIYF. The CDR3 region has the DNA TGTGCCAGCAGTCCATCCCTGGCAGGGACTGGAAACACCATATATTTT.